Listed here are 28 T cell receptor beta chains from one sample, sequenced in a study of blood T cells in healthy people across ages. Together with a sample-barcoded 5' primer, a J-beta primer mix was included in a second PCR lasting roughly 6 to 12 cycles. TCRdb independently ran MiXCR on the 5' RACE reads; one entry per CDR3 protein. The profile shows about 1.4 million distinct CDR3 sequences, approximately 59% of them singletons. Sequenced material: blood. The receptor set was obtained from a man younger than 35 in good health.

This rearrangement joins TRBV25-1 to TRBJ1-2; a possible D gene is TRBD1 (5 bases). V lost 4 bases and J 9 bases, leaving 12 bases between the germline ends. The germline V gene has CDR1 MGHDK and CDR2 SYGVNS. The CDR3 runs 12 residues. This chain's CDR3 is CASSAQAWSYTF. DNA of the CDR3: TGTGCCAGCAGTGCACAGGCCTGGAGCTACACCTTC.

The CDR3 spells CASSEDRPGTNQPQHF. The CDR3 DNA reads as TGTGCCAGCAGTGAAGATCGGCCAGGTACCAATCAGCCCCAGCATTTT. The genes are TRBV6-1 and TRBJ1-5, with D hard to call. The germline V gene encodes CDR1 MNHNS and CDR2 SASEGT. The CDR3 extends over 16 amino acids. V was clipped by 1 base and J by 3 bases, with 13 bases between them.

This clonotype was detected a few times. The rearrangement joins TRBV20-1 to TRBJ1-2, with D tentatively TRBD1 (5 bases). The CDR3 extends over 12 amino acids. Trimming removed 5 bases from V and 4 bases from J, with 11 bases in between. The germline gives CDR1 DFQATT, CDR2 SNEGSKA (reference sequence). The CDR3 region is CSAEDTFYGYTF. The DNA for the CDR3 is TGCAGTGCTGAGGACACCTTCTATGGCTACACCTTC.

With respect to this clonotype: At one end, the junction sequence differs from germline, possibly due to a read error. The chain has TRBV20-1 and TRBJ2-1, with 8 positions matching TRBD2. The length of the CDR3 is 14 residues. Germline CDR1 DFQATT, CDR2 SNEGSKA (reference sequence). The CDR3 nucleotides read TGCAGTGCCCTGAATAGCGGGAAGTTGAATGAGCAGTTCTTT. Translated: CSALNSGKLNEQFF.

The V and J genes are TRBV12-5 and TRBJ2-3; D possibly corresponds to TRBD1 (6 bases). The V end was cut by 7 bases, the J end by 4 bases, with 33 bases between. Germline assignment: CDR1 LGHNT and CDR2 FRNRAP. This CDR3 has 20 amino acids. The CDR3 DNA reads as TGTGCTAGTGACCACCCCACGGGACACCACGGGCTGGCCGCTCCAGATACGCAGTATTTT. It codes for CASDHPTGHHGLAAPDTQYF.

This clonotype was observed a handful of times. CDR3 amino acids: CASSQDGQGRDPLHF. For the CDR3, the DNA is TGCGCCAGCAGCCAAGATGGGCAGGGTCGGGATCCCCTCCACTTT. The V gene is TRBV4-3, the J gene TRBJ1-6; TRBD1 is a possible D gene (5 bases). V lost 0 bases to trimming and J lost 13 bases, with 16 bases between them. The CDR3 is 15 amino acids. Germline CDR1 and CDR2: LGHNA and YSLEER.

This chain connects TRBV25-1 to TRBJ1-1, with D hard to call. This CDR3 has 14 amino acids. V dropped 2 bases and J dropped 1 base, with 8 bases sitting between them. Germline values: CDR1 MGHDK, CDR2 SYGVNS. The CDR3 region is CASSEEGPNTEAFF. The CDR3 DNA follows: TGTGCCAGCAGTGAAGAGGGTCCGAACACTGAAGCTTTCTTT.

On this clonotype: One junction end disagrees with the germline gene, perhaps due to a read error. The chain couples TRBV5-1 to TRBJ2-7; a possible D gene is TRBD2 (5 bases). CDR1 and CDR2 (germline): SGHRS, YFSETQ. The CDR3 covers 12 residues. The CDR3: CASSSEDDVEYF. The CDR3 DNA reads as TGCGCCAGCAGCTCGGAGGACGACGTGGAGTACTTT.

The chain combines TRBV5-6 with TRBJ2-2; tentatively, D is TRBD2 (7 bases). CDR3 length equals 15 residues. Trimming left V 4 bases short and J 4 bases short, with 14 bases between. In germline, CDR1 is SGHDT, CDR2 YYEEEE. The CDR3 DNA follows: TGTGCCAGCAGCGCGGGGGCCCCGTTCACCGGGGAGCTGTTTTTT. It yields the protein CASSAGAPFTGELFF.

Points on this clonotype: It is likely a read error, because the conserved phenylalanine at the end of the CDR3 is missing. The chain combines TRBV12-3 or TRBV12-4 with TRBJ2-3, with D possibly being TRBD1 (5 bases). CDR3 length: 15 amino acids. Deletions cut 6 bases from V and 3 bases from J, with 16 bases between. CDR3 bases: TGTGCCAGCAGCCCTAGGGGATGGCAAACAGATACGCAGTATTTG. It yields the protein CASSPRGWQTDTQYL.

This clonotype was recorded only once. The CDR3 nucleotides read TGTGCCAGCAGCTTAGACGGGCTAGCGGGGGCCTACGAGCAGTACTTC. Translation: CASSLDGLAGAYEQYF. The chain recombines TRBV11-2 with TRBJ2-7; 10 bases are a match to TRBD2. Germline values: CDR1 SGHAT, CDR2 FQNNGV. V lost 0 bases and J lost 2; bases outside the gene matches: 4. CDR3 length: 16 amino acids.

The chain links TRBV19 to TRBJ2-4, with TRBD2 matching 8 bases. Germline lookup yields CDR1 LNHDA and CDR2 SQIVND (reference sequence). The ends lost 5 bases at V and 4 bases at J; junction bases unmatched: 10. This CDR3 has 16 residues. CDR3 nucleotides: TGTGCCAGTAGTCACGCCCGTCGGGAGGGAAAAAACATTCAGTACTTC. Its translation: CASSHARREGKNIQYF. Using reference TRBV19 and TRBJ2-4 for the parts outside the CDR3, the full variable domain is DGGITQSPKYLFRKEGQNVTLSCEQNLNHDAMYWYRQDPGQGLRLIYYSQIVNDFQKGDIAEGYSVSREKKESFPLTVTSAQKNPTAFYLCASSHARREGKNIQYFGAGTRLSVL.

Comment on this clonotype: Germline is not matched at one junction end, which may reflect a read error. This rearrangement joins TRBV6-5 to TRBJ1-1, with D possibly being TRBD1 (6 bases). CDR3 size: 13 residues. Per the germline V gene, CDR1 is MNHEY and CDR2 is SVGAGI. The CDR3 reads CVSSYEGGTEAFF. As DNA, the CDR3 is TGTGTCAGCAGTTACGAAGGGGGGACTGAAGCTTTCTTT.

This chain connects TRBV6-5 to TRBJ1-6, with a weak D call TRBD1 (6 bases). V shed 0 bases and J shed 2 bases, with 11 bases lying between them. Per the germline V gene, CDR1 is MNHEY and CDR2 is SVGAGI. The CDR3 is 17 residues long. In nucleotides, the CDR3 is TGTGCCAGCAGTTACTCGACAGGAATTCCCTATAATTCACCCCTCCACTTT. It specifies CASSYSTGIPYNSPLHF.

The J gene is TRBJ1-1, the V gene TRBV20-1; D is perhaps TRBD1 (5 bases). The CDR3 sequence is 13 residues long. V dropped 3 bases and J dropped 2 bases, with 10 bases sitting between them. CDR1 and CDR2 from the germline V gene are DFQATT and SNEGSKA (reference sequence). The DNA for the CDR3 is TGCAGTGCTAGTCAGGGCCCCAACACTGAAGCTTTCTTT. It translates to CSASQGPNTEAFF.

The chain employs TRBV4-3 and TRBJ1-2; 7 positions agree with TRBD1. J was trimmed by 3 bases and V by 0 bases; bases with no gene match: 7. The CDR3 totals 16 residues. Germline CDR1 and CDR2: LGHNA and YSLEER. CDR3: CASSQDGTDSDYGYTF. In nucleotides, the CDR3 is TGCGCCAGCAGCCAAGATGGGACAGACTCTGACTATGGCTACACCTTC.

Only a few counts were recorded for this clonotype. The gene calls are TRBV3-1 and TRBJ2-1; TRBD1 matches 9 bases. Germline lookup yields CDR1 LGHDT and CDR2 YNNKEL (reference sequence). The CDR3 consists of 16 residues. With 2 bases clipped from V and 6 bases from J, the junction kept 8 bases outside the gene matches. The CDR3, as DNA: TGTGCCAGCAGCCAATGGAGGGGACAGGGCGTCAATGAGCAGTTCTTC. Its translation is CASSQWRGQGVNEQFF.

V usage is TRBV20-1 and J usage is TRBJ2-7; the D is unclear. The DNA end lines up better with TRBJ2-5; the J call may be wrong. Germline CDR1 is DFQATT and CDR2 is SNEGSKA (reference sequence). The CDR3 is 11 amino acids. CDR3 sequence: CSAPPGETQYF. CDR3 in DNA: TGCAGTGCTCCCCCCGGGGAGACCCAGTACTTC.

The rearrangement links TRBV12-3 or TRBV12-4 to TRBJ2-3, with D possibly TRBD2 on 5 matching bases. Trimming shortened V by 6 bases and J by 11 bases, and 18 bases separated the two germline ends. This CDR3 has 13 residues. In DNA form, the CDR3 reads TGTGCCAGCAGGTCAGACTACGTATGGGTGCAGTATTTT. Translation: CASRSDYVWVQYF.

The chain carries TRBV20-1 and TRBJ2-5, with 9 bases aligning to TRBD2. The CDR3 extends over 16 amino acids. Germline V gives CDR1 DFQATT, CDR2 SNEGSKA (reference sequence). The V segment lost 0 bases and the J segment 5 bases; nucleotides outside the gene matches: 10. The CDR3 here is CSARDRLAGSGETQYF. CDR3 sequence (DNA): TGCAGTGCTAGAGATCGCCTAGCGGGGTCCGGGGAGACCCAGTACTTC.

Only a few counts were recorded for this clonotype. This chain uses TRBV20-1 with TRBJ2-3; D remains ambiguous. Trimming left V 8 bases short and J 1 base short, with 10 bases between. The germline CDR1 and CDR2 sequences are DFQATT and SNEGSKA (reference sequence). CDR3 length equals 12 residues. Written as DNA, the CDR3 is TGCAGTACATACCCCGGCACAGATACGCAGTATTTT. Protein: CSTYPGTDTQYF.

The chain joins TRBV4-3 to TRBJ2-1; no firm D call. The germline CDR1 and CDR2 sequences are LGHNA and YSLEER. The CDR3 runs 14 residues. V lost 4 bases to trimming and J lost 4 bases, with 11 bases between them. The CDR3 spells CASSPSLEYNEQFF. In DNA, the CDR3 is TGCGCCAGCAGCCCCAGCCTGGAGTACAATGAGCAGTTCTTC.

This chain links TRBV10-3 with TRBJ1-1; TRBD1 matches at 7 bases. With V trimmed by 11 bases and J by 1 base, 4 bases remained unmatched. The germline CDR1 and CDR2 sequences are ENHRY and SYGVKD. This CDR3 contains 12 residues. The CDR3 DNA reads as TGTGCCGTACAGGGGCGGAACACTGAAGCTTTCTTT. It codes for CAVQGRNTEAFF.

Only a few counts were recorded for this clonotype. The genes are TRBV4-2 and TRBJ2-7; no reliable D call. Trimming cost V 1 base and J 1 base, with 8 bases left between them. This CDR3 spans 14 amino acids. CDR1 and CDR2 from the germline V gene are LGHNA and YNFKEQ. CDR3 region: CASSQVGWSYEQYF. The CDR3 coding sequence is TGTGCCAGCAGCCAAGTCGGCTGGTCCTACGAGCAGTACTTC.

The CDR3 is CASSSSSLLAGLSGSEQFF. As DNA, the CDR3 is TGTGCCAGCAGCTCCTCCTCACTTTTAGCGGGTCTCTCTGGAAGTGAGCAGTTCTTC. The chain carries TRBV11-2 and TRBJ2-1, with 7 bases lining up with TRBD2. The CDR3 totals 19 residues. CDR1 is SGHAT and CDR2 is FQNNGV in the germline V gene. The V and J ends lost 4 bases and 9 bases, in that order; junction bases with no gene match: 24. The whole variable domain, remainder taken from reference TRBV11-2 and TRBJ2-1, is EAGVAQSPRYKIIEKRQSVAFWCNPISGHATLYWYQQILGQGPKLLIQFQNNGVVDDSQLPKDRFSAERLKGVDSTLKIQPAKLEDSAVYLCASSSSSLLAGLSGSEQFFGPGTRLTVL.

DNA for the CDR3: TGTGCCAGCAGCTCAATGCCCGACTTAAATGAGCAGTTCTTC. Translated, it gives CASSSMPDLNEQFF. The chain combines TRBV4-2 with TRBJ2-1, with unresolved D. CDR3 length: 14 amino acids. V was clipped by 5 bases and J by 7 bases, with 15 bases between them. CDR1 is LGHNA, CDR2 YNFKEQ, per germline.

This clonotype appeared once. The chain links TRBV9 to TRBJ2-1, with D maybe TRBD2 (5 bases). Germline V gene data show CDR1 as SGDLS and CDR2 as YYNGEE. Trimming shortened V by 0 bases and J by 8 bases, and 18 bases separated the two germline ends. The CDR3 length is 16 residues. In DNA form, the CDR3 reads TGTGCCAGCAGCGTAGCTGCAGCCGGGAAAGGCGATGAGCAGTTCTTC. Amino acids: CASSVAAAGKGDEQFF.

In its sample, this clonotype was seen once. The rearrangement links TRBV20-1 to TRBJ2-3; perhaps TRBD1 as D (5 bases). V was pared by 6 bases and J by 2 bases, with 18 bases between. The CDR3 spans 15 residues. In germline, CDR1 is DFQATT, CDR2 SNEGSKA (reference sequence). The CDR3 is CSARILGALTDTQYF. The CDR3 coding sequence is TGCAGTGCCCGCATTCTTGGGGCCCTCACAGATACGCAGTATTTT.